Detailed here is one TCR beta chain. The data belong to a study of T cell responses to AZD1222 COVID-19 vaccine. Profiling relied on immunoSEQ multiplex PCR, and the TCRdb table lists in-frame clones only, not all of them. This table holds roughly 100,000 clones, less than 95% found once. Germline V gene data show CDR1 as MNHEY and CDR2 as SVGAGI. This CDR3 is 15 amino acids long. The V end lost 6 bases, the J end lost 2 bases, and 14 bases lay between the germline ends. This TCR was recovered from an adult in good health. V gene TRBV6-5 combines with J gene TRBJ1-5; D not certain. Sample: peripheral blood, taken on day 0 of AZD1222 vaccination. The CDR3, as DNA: TGTGCCAGCAGCCCCTATACGGGAGGCAATCAGCCCCAGCATTTT. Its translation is CASSPYTGGNQPQHF.